This T cell receptor beta chain is drawn from a study of graft-versus-host responses after intestinal transplantation. Study-level findings and limits: The recipient marrow held GvH clones, and some of them showed up first in ileum or blood. Early HvG declines after transplant were associated with peak circulating GvH clone levels.

The germline V and J ends were trimmed by 0 bases and 3 bases, with 12 bases remaining between them. The CDR3 is made up of 16 amino acids. The germline CDR1 and CDR2 sequences are LGHNA and YSLEER. This clone was found once. Its cognate antigen is unknown. Profiled with immunoSEQ multiplex PCR; TCRdb holds only in-frame clones, not every one. The sample has around 67,000 clones; around 90% are singletons. The sequence came from a human donor who was the organ donor for an intestinal transplant. The V and J genes are TRBV4-3 and TRBJ2-1, with D perhaps matching TRBD1 (5 bases). The material sequenced was unstimulated CD8+ T cells sorted from spleen or lymph node cells, taken before transplant. The CDR3 reads CASSQEMDNYYNEQFF. DNA of the CDR3: TGCGCCAGCAGCCAAGAGATGGACAACTACTACAATGAGCAGTTCTTC.